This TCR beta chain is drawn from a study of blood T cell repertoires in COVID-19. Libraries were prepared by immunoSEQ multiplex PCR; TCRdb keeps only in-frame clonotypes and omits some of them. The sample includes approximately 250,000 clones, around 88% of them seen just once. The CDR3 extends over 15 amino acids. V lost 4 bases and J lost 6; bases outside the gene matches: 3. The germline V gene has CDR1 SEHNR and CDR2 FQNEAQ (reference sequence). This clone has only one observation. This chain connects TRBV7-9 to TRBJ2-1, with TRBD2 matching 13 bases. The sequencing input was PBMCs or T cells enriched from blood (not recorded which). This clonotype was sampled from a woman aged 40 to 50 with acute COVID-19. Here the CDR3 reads CASSSGTSGVNEQFF. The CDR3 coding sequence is TGTGCCAGCAGCTCCGGGACTAGCGGGGTCAATGAGCAGTTCTTC.